This T cell receptor (beta chain) was sequenced during a study of shared clonotypes between healthy human individuals. Study overall: Aged between 18 and 49, the donors were two women and three men. Overall study results and limits: Estimated richness was generally greater in naive than memory subsets. Relative to clonotypes present in all four donors, those not shared had lower generation probabilities.

Worth noting for this clone: The antigen is unknown.

The authors' processing: Filtering was not the same, since immunoSEQ gave junction-only sequences without quality scores. TCRdb's copy holds only in-frame clones and misses some; the assay was immunoSEQ multiplex PCR. That table supplies the V and J calls and clone size; D and trimming were determined from the DNA. The sample lists 650,000 to 700,000 clones; less than 95% were seen once. The germline gives CDR1 LGHNA, CDR2 YSLEER. The V segment lost 0 bases and the J segment 3 bases; nucleotides outside the gene matches: 7. The length of the CDR3 is 16 residues. This receptor was obtained from a man aged 18-30 years in good health. Some clones in this sample may be carry-over from other donors' samples. J is TRBJ1-2 and V is TRBV4-3; 7 bases are a match to TRBD1. The sequenced material came from memory CD8+ T cells from PBMCs. Sample subset: CD45RO+ cells pooled with CCR7-negative TemRA cells. CDR3 DNA sequence: TGCGCCAGCAGCCAAGATCGAGACAGGGTGTACTATGGCTACACCTTC. It codes for CASSQDRDRVYYGYTF.